Listed here are 15 T cell receptor beta chains from one sample, sequenced in a study of graft-versus-host responses after intestinal transplantation. TCRdb's table, derived via immunoSEQ multiplex PCR, lists solely in-frame clones and lacks some. The repertoire holds approximately 85,000 clones, with just under 95% as singletons. Their antigen targets remain unknown. The sequencing used unstimulated CD8+ T cells sorted from spleen or lymph node cells, collected before transplant. The receptors come from a human donor who was the organ donor for an intestinal transplant.

The chain carries TRBV29-1 and TRBJ1-4; D unclear. Looked up from germline, CDR1 is SQVTM and CDR2 is ANQGSEA. V shed 7 bases and J shed 4 bases, with 16 bases lying between them. The CDR3 loop spans 14 amino acids. CDR3 coding DNA: TGCAGCGGGGGAGGAGGGCGGGATAATGAAAAACTGTTTTTT. Protein sequence: CSGGGGRDNEKLFF.

V is TRBV7-6 and J is TRBJ2-7; D remains ambiguous. CDR3 length equals 13 residues. CDR1 SGHVS and CDR2 FNYEAQ come from the germline V gene. V lost 2 bases to trimming and J lost 5 bases, with 10 bases between them. The CDR3: CASSLISVDEQYF. The CDR3 region has the DNA TGTGCCAGCAGCTTAATTTCGGTGGACGAGCAGTACTTC. The variable domain in full, completed from reference TRBV7-6 and TRBJ2-7, reads GAGVSQSPRYKVTKRGQDVALRCDPISGHVSLYWYRQALGQGPEFLTYFNYEAQQDKSGLPNDRFSAERPEGSISTLTIQRTEQRDSAMYRCASSLISVDEQYFGPGTRLTVT.

The chain combines TRBV13 with TRBJ2-3; 13 bases are a match to TRBD2. Germline trimming cut 4 bases from V and 1 base from J; bases unmatched to any gene: 11. Germline V lookup: CDR1 PRHDT, CDR2 FYEKMQ (reference sequence). The CDR3 sequence is 19 residues long. CDR3 region: CASSSLTSGRLGGTDTQYF. The CDR3 DNA is TGTGCCAGCAGCTCATTGACTAGCGGGAGGTTGGGCGGCACAGATACGCAGTATTTT.

The chain is built from TRBV30 and TRBJ2-5; 12 nucleotides align to TRBD2. Per the germline V gene, CDR1 is GTSNPN and CDR2 is SVGIG (reference sequence). The CDR3 sequence is 17 residues long. Trimming at V came to 3 bases and at J to 1 base, leaving 9 bases not matched to a gene. This CDR3 is CAWSPGPSGGVQETQYF. CDR3 DNA sequence: TGTGCCTGGAGCCCGGGGCCTAGCGGGGGGGTCCAAGAGACCCAGTACTTC. The variable domain in full, completed from reference TRBV30 and TRBJ2-5, reads SQTIHQWPATLVQPVGSPLSLECTVEGTSNPNLYWYRQAAGRGLQLLFYSVGIGQISSEVPQNLSASRPQDRQFILSSKKLLLSDSGFYLCAWSPGPSGGVQETQYFGPGTRLLVL.

This clone has only one observation. This chain links TRBV7-8 with TRBJ2-7; 8 nucleotides match TRBD2. J was trimmed by 5 bases and V by 4 bases; bases with no gene match: 10. This CDR3 has 15 residues. CDR1 is SGHVS, CDR2 FQNEAQ, per germline. This CDR3 is CASSSQAGAGDEQYF. Written as DNA, the CDR3 is TGTGCCAGCAGCTCCCAAGCGGGAGCTGGGGACGAGCAGTACTTC.

The chain uses TRBV28 and TRBJ1-1; tentatively, D is TRBD1 (5 bases). In germline, CDR1 is MDHEN, CDR2 SYDVKM. The CDR3 sequence is 14 residues long. Trimming left V 6 bases short and J 4 bases short, with 15 bases between. The CDR3 DNA sequence: TGTGCCAGCAGCCTCCTCGGGGGGGGCACTGAAGCTTTCTTT. Amino acids: CASSLLGGGTEAFF.

The chain links TRBV2 to TRBJ2-6; 8 bases fit TRBD1. Per the germline V gene, CDR1 is SNHLY and CDR2 is FYNNEI. The CDR3 consists of 18 residues. Trimming at V came to 5 bases and at J to 0 bases, leaving 9 bases not matched to a gene. Written as DNA, the CDR3 is TGTGCCAGCAGTAAGGCAGGGGGCCGGTACTCTGGGGCCAACGTCCTGACTTTC. This gives the protein CASSKAGGRYSGANVLTF.

CDR3 DNA sequence: TGTGCCACCAGTTCCGGGGGGGCCCACCTCACAGATACGCAGTATTTT. Protein product: CATSSGGAHLTDTQYF. V is TRBV15 and J is TRBJ2-3; 8 bases align to TRBD2. Germline V gives CDR1 LNHNV, CDR2 YYDKDF (reference sequence). The CDR3 runs 16 residues. V shed 6 bases, J shed 2 bases, and the junction held 10 bases outside the gene matches.

The V call is TRBV4-3, the J call TRBJ2-1; TRBD2 agrees at 7 bases. The ends lost 1 base at V and 6 bases at J; junction bases unmatched: 6. Germline CDR1 is LGHNA and CDR2 is YSLEER. The CDR3 extends over 15 amino acids. The DNA for the CDR3 is TGCGCCAGCAGCCAAGGAAGCGGGATAGGCAATGAGCAGTTCTTC. Translating gives CASSQGSGIGNEQFF.

V usage is TRBV7-9 and J usage is TRBJ2-5; no reliable D call. The DNA matches TRBJ2-7 better at its end, which makes the J call doubtful. CDR1 is SEHNR, CDR2 FQNEAQ, per germline (reference sequence). This CDR3 contains 14 residues. In DNA, the CDR3 is TGTGCCAGCAGCTTTTCAGACACCCCCTACGAGCAGTACTTC. Protein product: CASSFSDTPYEQYF.

This clone was picked up one time. The chain recombines TRBV9 with TRBJ2-5; 11 nucleotides match TRBD2. The V gene's germline CDR1 is SGDLS and CDR2 YYNGEE. The junction had 15 bases not matched to a gene; V was cut back by 4 bases and J by 4 bases. The CDR3 extends over 18 amino acids. CDR3 coding DNA: TGTGCCAGCAGCCGAGGACTAGCGGGTTCCGGGTTGGTAGAGACCCAGTACTTC. Protein sequence: CASSRGLAGSGLVETQYF.

The genes are TRBV1 and TRBJ2-2; the table's D call of TRBD1 was not tested on the DNA. TRBV1 is tagged as a pseudogene. This CDR3 region has 18 residues. In DNA form, the CDR3 reads TGCACCAGCAGCCAAGATCTCGGGGGACAGGGGAACACCGGGGAGCTGTTTTTT. Its protein product is CTSSQDLGGQGNTGELFF.

This clone has just one count. V gene TRBV5-1 combines with J gene TRBJ2-1, with 12 bases fitting TRBD2. There are 18 residues in the CDR3. Germline trimming cut 0 bases from V and 2 bases from J; bases unmatched to any gene: 6. In germline, CDR1 is SGHRS, CDR2 YFSETQ. DNA for the CDR3: TGCGCCAGCAGCTTGGTATTGCCTAGCGGGGGGGCCTACAATGAGCAGTTCTTC. Amino acids: CASSLVLPSGGAYNEQFF. The full variable domain, its missing parts supplied by reference TRBV5-1 and TRBJ2-1, is KAGVTQTPRYLIKTRGQQVTLSCSPISGHRSVSWYQQTPGQGLQFLFEYFSETQRNKGNFPGRFSGRQFSNSRSEMNVSTLELGDSALYLCASSLVLPSGGAYNEQFFGPGTRLTVL.

The J gene is TRBJ2-5, the V gene TRBV11-1; 10 positions match TRBD1. Near its end, the DNA agrees better with TRBJ2-7, so the J call may be wrong. The CDR3 consists of 16 residues. From germline, CDR1 is SGHAT and CDR2 FQDESV (reference sequence). CDR3 DNA sequence: TGTGCCAGCAGCATTGGACAGGGGGAGGAATACTACGAGCAGTACTTC. It specifies CASSIGQGEEYYEQYF.

This chain links TRBV7-3 with TRBJ2-3, with TRBD2 matching 12 bases. The CDR3 runs to 16 residues. Germline V gene sequence: CDR1 SGHTA, CDR2 FQGTGA. V lost 5 bases and J lost 8; bases outside the gene matches: 11. The CDR3 DNA reads TGTGCCAGCAGCCCACTTCTAGCGGGAGGGGGCGGTACGCAGTATTTT. Its translation is CASSPLLAGGGGTQYF.